This is a list of T cell receptor beta chains from one sample in a study of response to subunit inactivated influenza vaccine. A single record per CDR3 protein comes from TCRdb applying MiXCR to the RT-PCR reads. The sample holds more than 600,000 distinct CDR3 sequences, roughly 18% seen once. The sequences come from PBMCs from blood, collected roughly 5 days after vaccination. The source is a man aged 45-60 years who received an inactivated influenza vaccine. CDR3s include the opening cysteine and the closing phenylalanine or tryptophan. A D gene is named only where the DNA matches it firmly. Some rows have no size entry. The others give once, few or many, or a class for an expanded clone.

NA,15,TRBV6-2/TRBV6-3,TRBJ1-2,few,CASSHPRGGNYGYTF,TGTGCCAGCAGCCACCCCCGGGGGGGGAACTATGGCTACACCTTC
NA,12,TRBV29-1,TRBJ1-2,NA,CSVEVSRDGYTF,TGCAGCGTTGAAGTATCCAGGGACGGCTACACCTTC
NA,15,TRBV4-3,TRBJ1-2,few,CAPQRLIGPNYGYTF,TGCGCCCCACAGCGCTTGATAGGGCCTAACTATGGCTACACCTTC
TRBD1,15,TRBV25-1,TRBJ1-4,few,CASSDPGQFNEKLFF,TGTGCCAGCAGTGACCCGGGACAGTTTAATGAAAAACTGTTTTTT
NA,16,TRBV7-9,TRBJ1-3,NA,CASRPLQISSGNTIYF,TGTGCCAGCAGACCCCTACAGATAAGCTCTGGAAACACCATATATTTT
TRBD2,15,TRBV20-1,TRBJ2-7,NA,CSAPNPTSGAYEQYF,TGCAGTGCTCCTAATCCAACTAGCGGTGCCTACGAGCAGTACTTC
TRBD2,14,TRBV20-1,TRBJ2-7,NA,CSALMLAGPYEQYF,TGCAGTGCACTGATGCTAGCGGGGCCTTACGAGCAGTACTTC
NA,16,TRBV7-2,TRBJ1-4,few,CASSLVEGRVNEKLFF,TGTGCCAGCAGCTTAGTGGAGGGACGGGTTAATGAAAAACTGTTTTTT
NA,12,TRBV12-3/TRBV12-4,TRBJ1-5,many,CASSFGNQPQHF,TGTGCCAGCAGCTTCGGCAATCAGCCCCAGCATTTT
NA,12,TRBV28,TRBJ1-2,NA,CASTTRGEGYIF,TGTGCCAGCACCACTAGAGGGGAGGGCTACATCTTC
TRBD2,16,TRBV9,TRBJ2-1,many,CASSVVGGGTYNEQFF,TGTGCCAGCAGCGTAGTGGGGGGAGGGACTTACAATGAGCAGTTCTTC
TRBD1,13,TRBV20-1,TRBJ1-4,NA,CSATGQGYEKLFF,TGCAGTGCGACCGGACAGGGGTATGAAAAACTGTTTTTT
TRBD1,16,TRBV9,TRBJ1-2,NA,CASSSVTPSGGYGYTF,TGTGCCAGCAGCAGCGTAACCCCCTCAGGGGGCTATGGCTACACCTTC
TRBD1,17,TRBV12-3/TRBV12-4,TRBJ2-2,NA,CASSILRDREGTGELFF,TGTGCCAGCAGTATACTCCGGGACAGGGAGGGCACCGGGGAGCTGTTTTTT
NA,15,TRBV5-1,TRBJ1-1,NA,CASSGGGSVNTEAFF,TGCGCCAGCAGCGGAGGGGGGTCCGTGAACACTGAAGCTTTCTTT
NA,12,TRBV29-1,TRBJ1-5,few,CSAGTFNQPQHF,TGCAGCGCCGGGACTTTTAATCAGCCCCAGCATTTT
TRBD1,16,TRBV6-2/TRBV6-3,TRBJ2-7,once,CASSRTRGRSTYEQYF,TGTGCCAGCAGCCGCACCAGGGGGCGATCAACCTACGAGCAGTACTTC
NA,13,TRBV12-3/TRBV12-4,TRBJ2-7,many,CASSLVGPYEQYF,TGTGCCAGCTCCTTAGTCGGTCCCTACGAGCAGTACTTC
NA,16,TRBV4-2,TRBJ2-2,many,CASSQGHSLKSGELFF,TGTGCCAGCAGCCAAGGGCACAGTCTTAAGTCCGGGGAGCTGTTTTTT
TRBD1,18,TRBV10-3,TRBJ2-2,NA,CAIRIRESGTANTGELFF,TGTGCCATCAGGATAAGAGAATCCGGGACAGCGAACACCGGGGAGCTGTTTTTT
NA,12,TRBV7-9,TRBJ2-7,NA,CASSPRFFEQYF,TGTGCCAGCAGTCCCCGTTTCTTCGAGCAGTACTTC
NA,14,TRBV25-1,TRBJ2-1,NA,CASSDSPSYNEQFF,TGTGCCAGCAGTGACAGCCCTTCCTACAATGAGCAGTTCTTC
NA,12,TRBV7-2,TRBJ2-1,few,CASSLAIPEQFF,TGTGCCAGCAGCTTAGCAATCCCTGAGCAGTTCTTC
TRBD1,13,TRBV5-1,TRBJ2-1,many,CASSGRQGHEQFF,TGCGCCAGCAGCGGAAGACAGGGGCATGAGCAGTTCTTC
NA,17,TRBV9,TRBJ2-7,NA,CASSVGQGLISSYEQYF,TGTGCCAGCAGCGTAGGTCAGGGGTTAATCTCTTCCTACGAGCAGTACTTC
TRBD2,15,TRBV20-1,TRBJ2-3,NA,CSARVVASGPDTQYF,TGCAGTGCTAGAGTAGTGGCTAGCGGGCCAGATACGCAGTATTTT
NA,15,TRBV20-1,TRBJ2-5,NA,CSARELADTQETQYF,TGCAGTGCTAGAGAGCTAGCCGATACTCAAGAGACCCAGTACTTC
NA,16,TRBV19,TRBJ2-2,few,CASSIRDILNTGELFF,TGTGCCAGTAGTATCCGCGACATCCTGAACACCGGGGAGCTGTTTTTT
NA,14,TRBV20-1,TRBJ2-1,many,CSARRGPTYNEQFF,TGCAGTGCTAGAAGAGGGCCCACCTACAATGAGCAGTTCTTC
NA,14,TRBV20-1,TRBJ2-2,NA,CSARTGRDVGELFF,TGCAGTGCTCGGACAGGGAGGGACGTCGGGGAGCTGTTTTTT
TRBD2,16,TRBV25-1,TRBJ2-1,NA,CASSALSGLAVNEQFF,TGTGCCAGCAGTGCCCTATCGGGACTAGCGGTGAATGAGCAGTTCTTC
NA,16,TRBV4-3,TRBJ2-3,many,CASSQDRGVNTDTQYF,TGCGCCAGCAGCCAAGATAGGGGCGTAAACACAGATACGCAGTATTTT
NA,16,TRBV7-9,TRBJ2-4,few,CASSLGSTVAKNIQYF,TGTGCCAGCAGCTTAGGCTCAACAGTGGCCAAAAACATTCAGTACTTC
TRBD1,15,TRBV29-1,TRBJ2-3,NA,CSVRGQPLKRDTQYF,TGCAGCGTTCGGGGACAGCCCTTAAAGAGAGATACGCAGTATTTT
TRBD2,15,TRBV10-3,TRBJ2-1,few,CAISQTSGRSNEQFF,TGTGCCATCAGCCAGACTAGCGGGAGATCGAATGAGCAGTTCTTC
NA,13,TRBV20-1,TRBJ1-1,NA,CSASQTGNTEAFF,TGCAGTGCTAGTCAAACAGGGAATACTGAAGCTTTCTTT